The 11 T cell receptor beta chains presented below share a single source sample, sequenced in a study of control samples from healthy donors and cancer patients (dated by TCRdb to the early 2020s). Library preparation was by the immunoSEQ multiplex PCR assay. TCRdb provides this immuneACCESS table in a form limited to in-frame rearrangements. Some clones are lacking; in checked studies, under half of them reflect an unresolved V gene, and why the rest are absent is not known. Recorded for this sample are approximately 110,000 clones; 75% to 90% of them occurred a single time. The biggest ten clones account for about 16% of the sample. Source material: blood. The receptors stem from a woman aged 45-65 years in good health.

The chain's CDR3 is CASSYASGRARETQYF. CDR3 in DNA: TGTGCCAGCAGCTATGCTAGCGGGAGGGCCAGGGAGACCCAGTACTTC. The chain links TRBV11-2 to TRBJ2-5; 12 bases match TRBD2. V lost 4 bases, J lost 5 bases, and 8 bases stayed unmatched. Germline V gives CDR1 SGHAT, CDR2 FQNNGV. The CDR3 extends over 16 amino acids.

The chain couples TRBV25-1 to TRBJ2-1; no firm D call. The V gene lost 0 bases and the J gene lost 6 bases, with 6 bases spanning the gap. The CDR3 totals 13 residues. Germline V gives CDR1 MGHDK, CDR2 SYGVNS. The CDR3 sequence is CASSEYGFNEQFF. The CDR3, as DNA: TGTGCCAGCAGTGAATACGGATTCAATGAGCAGTTCTTC. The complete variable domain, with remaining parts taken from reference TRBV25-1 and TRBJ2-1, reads EADIYQTPRYLVIGTGKKITLECSQTMGHDKMYWYQQDPGMELHLIHYSYGVNSTEKGDLSSESTVSRIRTEHFPLTLESARPSHTSQYLCASSEYGFNEQFFGPGTRLTVL.

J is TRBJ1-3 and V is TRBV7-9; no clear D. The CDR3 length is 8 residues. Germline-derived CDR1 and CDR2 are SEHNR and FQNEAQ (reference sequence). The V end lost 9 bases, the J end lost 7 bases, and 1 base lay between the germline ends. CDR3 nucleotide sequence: TGTGCCAGTAACACCATATATTTT. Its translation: CASNTIYF.

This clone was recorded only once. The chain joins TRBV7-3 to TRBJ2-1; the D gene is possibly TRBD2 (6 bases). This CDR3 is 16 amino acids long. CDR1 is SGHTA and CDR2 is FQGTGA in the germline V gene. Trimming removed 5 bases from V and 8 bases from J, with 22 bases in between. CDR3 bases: TGTGCCAGCAGCCCCCACCCTAGCGTCGGGGTCGATGAGCAGTTCTTC. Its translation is CASSPHPSVGVDEQFF. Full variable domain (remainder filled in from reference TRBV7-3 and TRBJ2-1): GAGVSQTPSNKVTEKGKYVELRCDPISGHTALYWYRQSLGQGPEFLIYFQGTGAADDSGLPNDRFFAVRPEGSVSTLKIQRTERGDSAVYLCASSPHPSVGVDEQFFGPGTRLTVL.

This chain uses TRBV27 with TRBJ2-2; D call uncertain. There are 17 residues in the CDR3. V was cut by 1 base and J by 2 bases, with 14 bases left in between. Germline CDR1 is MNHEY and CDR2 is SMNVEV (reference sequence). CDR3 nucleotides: TGTGCCAGCAGTTTATTGATTTGGGGTCCCAACACCGGGGAGCTGTTTTTT. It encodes CASSLLIWGPNTGELFF.

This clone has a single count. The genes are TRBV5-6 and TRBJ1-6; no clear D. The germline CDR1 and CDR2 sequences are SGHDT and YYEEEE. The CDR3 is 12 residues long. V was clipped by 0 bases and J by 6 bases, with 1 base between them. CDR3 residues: CASSLGNSPLHF. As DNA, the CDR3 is TGTGCCAGCAGCTTGGGTAATTCACCCCTCCACTTT.

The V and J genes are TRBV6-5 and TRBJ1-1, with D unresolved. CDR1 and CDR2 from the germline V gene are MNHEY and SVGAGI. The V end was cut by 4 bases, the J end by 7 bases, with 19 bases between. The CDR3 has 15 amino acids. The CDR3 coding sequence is TGTGCCAGCAGTTCCCCCTCAAGGGCAGACAATGAAGCTTTCTTT. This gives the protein CASSSPSRADNEAFF.

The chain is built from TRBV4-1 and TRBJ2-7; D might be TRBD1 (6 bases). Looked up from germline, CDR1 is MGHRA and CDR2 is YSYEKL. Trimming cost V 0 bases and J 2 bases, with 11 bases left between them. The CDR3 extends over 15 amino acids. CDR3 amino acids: CASSQDFPGAYEQYF. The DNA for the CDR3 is TGCGCCAGCAGCCAAGATTTTCCAGGGGCCTACGAGCAGTACTTC.

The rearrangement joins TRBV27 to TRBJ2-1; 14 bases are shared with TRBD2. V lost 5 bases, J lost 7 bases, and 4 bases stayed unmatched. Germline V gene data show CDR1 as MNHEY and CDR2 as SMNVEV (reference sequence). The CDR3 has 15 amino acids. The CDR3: CASSLRLAGGNEQFF. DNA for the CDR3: TGTGCCAGCAGTCTTAGACTAGCGGGAGGGAATGAGCAGTTCTTC.

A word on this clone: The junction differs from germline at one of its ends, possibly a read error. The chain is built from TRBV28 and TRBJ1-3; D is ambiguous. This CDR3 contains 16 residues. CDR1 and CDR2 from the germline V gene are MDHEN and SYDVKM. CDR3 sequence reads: CASCFNRRRSGNTIYF. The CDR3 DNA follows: TGTGCCAGCTGTTTTAATCGGCGGCGCTCTGGAAACACCATATATTTT.

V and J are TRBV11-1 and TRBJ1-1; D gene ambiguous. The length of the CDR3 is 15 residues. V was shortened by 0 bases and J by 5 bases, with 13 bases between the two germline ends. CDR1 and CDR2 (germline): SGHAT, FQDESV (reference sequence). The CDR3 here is CASSLARDLGTEAFF. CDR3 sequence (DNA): TGTGCCAGCAGCTTAGCGAGAGATTTGGGGACTGAAGCTTTCTTT.